This T cell receptor beta chain was documented in a study of T cells expressing NK-cell markers. Study as a whole: Sorted CD3+CD56-NKG2C+, CD3+CD56+NKG2C- and CD3+CD56+NKG2C+ T cells were the source of the TCR beta repertoires.

General observations from the study: Of the CD8+ T cells in more than five donors, about 1.0-7.0% belonged to dominant NKG2C+ clonotypes. Where several donors were concerned, these clonotypes also led the CD3+CD56-NKG2C+ fraction.

Details on this clonotype: The antigen is undetermined.

UMI-tagged 5'RACE template switching yielded the TCR beta cDNA. TCRdb reprocessed the 5' RACE reads and stores each CDR3 protein as one record, lacking DNA. Its table records about 150,000 distinct CDR3 sequences. The CDR3 length is 13 residues. From germline, CDR1 is MDHEN and CDR2 SYDVKM. The clonotype originates from a woman in her fifties or sixties in good health. The chain joins TRBV28 to TRBJ2-1. The sequenced sample consisted of blood T cells: a sorted CD56 or NKG2C T cell subset, CD4+ or CD8+ T cells, or bulk PBMC T cells (not recorded which). The CDR3 is CASRRGLYNEQFF.